Listed below are T cell receptor beta chains from one sample, sequenced in a study of blood T cell repertoires in COVID-19. Some clones are missing from TCRdb's copy, which holds only in-frame ones; the method was immunoSEQ multiplex PCR. The sample lists about 160,000 clones; around 82% were seen once. The sequencing input was peripheral blood. The source of these receptors is a man in his fifties or sixties with active or convalescent COVID-19. Each CDR3 is given with its conserved first and last residue. The D gene is left open where the match is weak. Where a row states a size, it is once, few, many or the class of an expanded clone; other rows omit it.

v_call: TRBV6-5; cdr3_length: 15; j_call: TRBJ2-7; clone_size: once; d_call: TRBD1; cdr3_nt: TGTGCCAGCAGTTACGGACAGGGGGCCTTTGACGAGCAGTACTTC; cdr3_aa: CASSYGQGAFDEQYF
v_call: TRBV3-1/TRBV3-2; cdr3_length: 15; j_call: TRBJ1-1; clone_size: NA; d_call: NA; cdr3_nt: TGTGCCAGCAGCCATTCAGGGGAGGGCAACACTGAAGCTTTCTTT; cdr3_aa: CASSHSGEGNTEAFF
v_call: TRBV7-8; cdr3_length: 13; j_call: TRBJ2-5; clone_size: NA; d_call: NA; cdr3_nt: TGTGCCAGCAGCTTAGGAGGGCAAAAGACCCAGTACTTC; cdr3_aa: CASSLGGQKTQYF
v_call: TRBV5-8; cdr3_length: 13; j_call: TRBJ2-3; clone_size: NA; d_call: NA; cdr3_nt: TGTGCCAGCAGCTTTCAGGGTTTAGATACGCAGTATTTT; cdr3_aa: CASSFQGLDTQYF
v_call: TRBV6-1; cdr3_length: 17; j_call: TRBJ1-6; clone_size: NA; d_call: NA; cdr3_nt: TGTGCCAGCAGTGAGAGGCCAGTTAGCTCCTATAATTCACCCCTCCACTTT; cdr3_aa: CASSERPVSSYNSPLHF
v_call: TRBV28; cdr3_length: 16; j_call: TRBJ2-1; clone_size: NA; d_call: TRBD2; cdr3_nt: TGTGCCAGCACCACTGGGGGACTAGGGGCCTACAATGAGCAGTTCTTC; cdr3_aa: CASTTGGLGAYNEQFF
v_call: TRBV21-1; cdr3_length: 16; j_call: TRBJ1-5; clone_size: NA; d_call: NA; cdr3_nt: TGTGCCAGCAGCCACCGGGACAGGGATAGCAATCAGCCCCAGCATTTT; cdr3_aa: CASSHRDRDSNQPQHF
v_call: TRBV10-1; cdr3_length: 13; j_call: TRBJ1-6; clone_size: NA; d_call: NA; cdr3_nt: TGCGCCAGCAGTGAGTCTTCGAGATCACCCCTCCACTTT; cdr3_aa: CASSESSRSPLHF
v_call: TRBV12-5; cdr3_length: 13; j_call: TRBJ1-1; clone_size: few; d_call: NA; cdr3_nt: TGTGCTAGTCGACAGGACATGAACACTGAAGCTTTCTTT; cdr3_aa: CASRQDMNTEAFF
v_call: TRBV7-9; cdr3_length: 14; j_call: TRBJ2-7; clone_size: NA; d_call: NA; cdr3_nt: TGTGCCAGCAGCTCAAGGACAGTCAAGAACGAGCAGTACTTC; cdr3_aa: CASSSRTVKNEQYF
v_call: TRBV19; cdr3_length: 14; j_call: TRBJ2-7; clone_size: NA; d_call: NA; cdr3_nt: TGTGCCAGTAGTATAAGGCCGGGCTCCTACGAGCAGTACTTC; cdr3_aa: CASSIRPGSYEQYF
v_call: TRBV19; cdr3_length: 13; j_call: TRBJ1-5; clone_size: NA; d_call: NA; cdr3_nt: TGTGCCAGTAGTATTCGGGGGAACCAGCCCCAGCATTTT; cdr3_aa: CASSIRGNQPQHF
v_call: TRBV10-3; cdr3_length: 11; j_call: TRBJ1-2; clone_size: NA; d_call: NA; cdr3_nt: TGTGCCATCAGTGAGACAGAGGGCTACACCTTC; cdr3_aa: CAISETEGYTF
v_call: TRBV15; cdr3_length: 15; j_call: TRBJ2-5; clone_size: NA; d_call: TRBD1; cdr3_nt: TGTGCCACCAGCAGAGGAGGGACAGGGGCGGAGACCCAGTACTTC; cdr3_aa: CATSRGGTGAETQYF
v_call: TRBV6-5; cdr3_length: 15; j_call: TRBJ2-6; clone_size: NA; d_call: NA; cdr3_nt: TGTGCCAGCAGCCCCCCGGGCTCTGGGGCCAACGTCCTGACTTTC; cdr3_aa: CASSPPGSGANVLTF
v_call: TRBV28; cdr3_length: 16; j_call: TRBJ2-7; clone_size: NA; d_call: NA; cdr3_nt: TGTGCCAGCAGTTTATGGGCTAGCTCCCAGCCCTACGAGCAGTACTTC; cdr3_aa: CASSLWASSQPYEQYF
v_call: TRBV24-1; cdr3_length: 16; j_call: TRBJ2-3; clone_size: NA; d_call: TRBD2; cdr3_nt: TGTGCCACCAGTGAACGTCTAGCGGGAGCTCGAGATACGCAGTATTTT; cdr3_aa: CATSERLAGARDTQYF
v_call: TRBV6-5; cdr3_length: 12; j_call: TRBJ1-2; clone_size: NA; d_call: NA; cdr3_nt: TGTGCCACGCAGGGGATTTCCTATGGCTACACCTTC; cdr3_aa: CATQGISYGYTF
v_call: TRBV18; cdr3_length: 16; j_call: TRBJ1-1; clone_size: NA; d_call: TRBD1; cdr3_nt: TGTGCCAGCTCACCAATGGGGCCAGGGGGCGACACTGAAGCTTTCTTT; cdr3_aa: CASSPMGPGGDTEAFF
v_call: TRBV7-2; cdr3_length: 13; j_call: TRBJ2-1; clone_size: NA; d_call: TRBD1; cdr3_nt: TGTGCCAGCAGCCCTCGACAGGGCTATGAGCAGTTCTTC; cdr3_aa: CASSPRQGYEQFF
v_call: TRBV7-8; cdr3_length: 13; j_call: TRBJ2-5; clone_size: NA; d_call: NA; cdr3_nt: TGTGCCAGCAGCCGCACGCGGGAAGAGACCCAGTACTTC; cdr3_aa: CASSRTREETQYF
v_call: TRBV19; cdr3_length: 14; j_call: TRBJ1-2; clone_size: NA; d_call: TRBD1; cdr3_nt: TGTGCCAGTAGTATAGGACAGGGAGCCTATGGCTACACCTTC; cdr3_aa: CASSIGQGAYGYTF
v_call: TRBV14; cdr3_length: 16; j_call: TRBJ2-3; clone_size: NA; d_call: TRBD1; cdr3_nt: TGTGCCAGCAGCCATATCGGGACAGGGCATGTAAATACGCAGTATTTT; cdr3_aa: CASSHIGTGHVNTQYF
v_call: TRBV5-6; cdr3_length: 16; j_call: TRBJ2-6; clone_size: NA; d_call: NA; cdr3_nt: TGTGCCAGCAGCTTAGGAGGACCCGCTGGGGCCAACGTCCTGACTTTC; cdr3_aa: CASSLGGPAGANVLTF
v_call: TRBV5-1; cdr3_length: 12; j_call: TRBJ2-1; clone_size: NA; d_call: NA; cdr3_nt: TGCGCCAGTTCCCAAGTTAGCAATGAGCAGTTCTTC; cdr3_aa: CASSQVSNEQFF
v_call: TRBV14; cdr3_length: 14; j_call: TRBJ2-7; clone_size: NA; d_call: NA; cdr3_nt: TGTGCCAGCAGCTATTTAGGACGGGACTACGAGCAGTACTTC; cdr3_aa: CASSYLGRDYEQYF
v_call: TRBV5-4; cdr3_length: 14; j_call: TRBJ2-7; clone_size: NA; d_call: TRBD1; cdr3_nt: TGTGCCAGCAGCCCGGGACAGCCACTTTACGAGCAGTACTTC; cdr3_aa: CASSPGQPLYEQYF
v_call: TRBV19; cdr3_length: 15; j_call: TRBJ1-5; clone_size: few; d_call: NA; cdr3_nt: TGTGCCAGTAGTATTGCAGGGTTAAGCAATCAGCCCCAGCATTTT; cdr3_aa: CASSIAGLSNQPQHF
v_call: TRBV11-2; cdr3_length: 15; j_call: TRBJ1-2; clone_size: once; d_call: NA; cdr3_nt: TGTGCCAGCAGCTTAAGCAGTTCAGGGGTACATGGCTACACCTTC; cdr3_aa: CASSLSSSGVHGYTF
v_call: TRBV6-5; cdr3_length: 12; j_call: TRBJ2-1; clone_size: once; d_call: NA; cdr3_nt: TGTGCCAGCAGCCCCACTAACAATGAGCAGTTCTTC; cdr3_aa: CASSPTNNEQFF
v_call: TRBV6-5; cdr3_length: 12; j_call: TRBJ2-5; clone_size: NA; d_call: NA; cdr3_nt: TGTGCCAGTGGAGGTGGCTGGGAGACCCAGTACTTC; cdr3_aa: CASGGGWETQYF
v_call: TRBV27; cdr3_length: 13; j_call: TRBJ1-2; clone_size: NA; d_call: NA; cdr3_nt: TGTGCCAGCAGTTTCAGGGCCAACTATGGCTACACCTTC; cdr3_aa: CASSFRANYGYTF
v_call: TRBV28; cdr3_length: 12; j_call: TRBJ2-1; clone_size: NA; d_call: NA; cdr3_nt: TGTGCCAGCAGTTTGACAGGGGAGGGGCAGTTCTTC; cdr3_aa: CASSLTGEGQFF
v_call: TRBV7-9; cdr3_length: 18; j_call: TRBJ2-4; clone_size: NA; d_call: TRBD1; cdr3_nt: TGTGCCAGCACCCCAACCCCGACAGGGGCTGGGTCCAAAAACATTCAGTACTTC; cdr3_aa: CASTPTPTGAGSKNIQYF
v_call: TRBV28; cdr3_length: 15; j_call: TRBJ2-3; clone_size: NA; d_call: NA; cdr3_nt: TGTGCCAGCAGCCCACGCGGTCGTTGGACAGATACGCAGTATTTT; cdr3_aa: CASSPRGRWTDTQYF
v_call: TRBV9; cdr3_length: 15; j_call: TRBJ2-1; clone_size: NA; d_call: TRBD2; cdr3_nt: TGTGCCAGCAGCGTAGGACAGCGGGGAGGCTATGAGCAGTTCTTC; cdr3_aa: CASSVGQRGGYEQFF
v_call: TRBV19; cdr3_length: 12; j_call: TRBJ2-5; clone_size: NA; d_call: TRBD1; cdr3_nt: TGTGCCAGTGGTAACAGGGGGGAGACCCAGTACTTC; cdr3_aa: CASGNRGETQYF
v_call: TRBV7-9; cdr3_length: 14; j_call: TRBJ1-6; clone_size: NA; d_call: TRBD1; cdr3_nt: TGTGCCAGCAGCTTACAGACAGGGAGGTCACCCCTCCACTTT; cdr3_aa: CASSLQTGRSPLHF
v_call: TRBV4-2; cdr3_length: 15; j_call: TRBJ1-6; clone_size: NA; d_call: TRBD1; cdr3_nt: TGTGCCAGCAGCCAAGATCCAGGGGGCAATTCACCCCTCCACTTT; cdr3_aa: CASSQDPGGNSPLHF
v_call: TRBV5-4; cdr3_length: 13; j_call: TRBJ2-5; clone_size: NA; d_call: NA; cdr3_nt: TGTGCCAGCAGCTTCCAGGGTGGAGAGACCCAGTACTTC; cdr3_aa: CASSFQGGETQYF
v_call: TRBV20-1; cdr3_length: 14; j_call: TRBJ1-5; clone_size: NA; d_call: NA; cdr3_nt: TGCAGTGCTAGTCCGGGGACTCGCAATCAGCCCCAGCATTTT; cdr3_aa: CSASPGTRNQPQHF
v_call: TRBV28; cdr3_length: 20; j_call: TRBJ1-5; clone_size: NA; d_call: TRBD1; cdr3_nt: TGTGCCAGCAGTTCTCCGGGACAGGGGCTTTTCGGGTTGAGCAATCAGCCCCAGCATTTT; cdr3_aa: CASSSPGQGLFGLSNQPQHF
v_call: TRBV6-6; cdr3_length: 16; j_call: TRBJ2-1; clone_size: NA; d_call: TRBD2; cdr3_nt: TGTGCCAGCAGGGATACCGGGACTAGGCCGTACAATGAGCAGTTCTTC; cdr3_aa: CASRDTGTRPYNEQFF
v_call: TRBV28; cdr3_length: 16; j_call: TRBJ1-2; clone_size: NA; d_call: NA; cdr3_nt: TGTGCCAGCAGTTCCCTGGCCCTAACGCGGAACTATGGCTACACCTTC; cdr3_aa: CASSSLALTRNYGYTF
v_call: TRBV20-1; cdr3_length: 9; j_call: TRBJ1-2; clone_size: once; d_call: NA; cdr3_nt: TGCAGTGCTAGCCGTTTTGTTACCTTC; cdr3_aa: CSASRFVTF
v_call: TRBV5-1; cdr3_length: 13; j_call: TRBJ2-5; clone_size: NA; d_call: NA; cdr3_nt: TGCGCCAGCAGCCCCCGTTCAGGAGAGACCCAGTACTTC; cdr3_aa: CASSPRSGETQYF
v_call: TRBV19; cdr3_length: 15; j_call: TRBJ1-5; clone_size: NA; d_call: NA; cdr3_nt: TGTGCCAGTAGTATGGCGGCAGGGGGCAATCAGCCCCAGCATTTT; cdr3_aa: CASSMAAGGNQPQHF
v_call: TRBV2; cdr3_length: 15; j_call: TRBJ2-7; clone_size: NA; d_call: TRBD2; cdr3_nt: TGTGCCAGCAGTCCTGGGACTAGCGGGGCCTACGAGCAGTACTTC; cdr3_aa: CASSPGTSGAYEQYF
v_call: TRBV19; cdr3_length: 15; j_call: TRBJ2-3; clone_size: NA; d_call: NA; cdr3_nt: TGTGCCAGTACCCCAGCACGGAGAAGCACAGATACGCAGTATTTT; cdr3_aa: CASTPARRSTDTQYF
v_call: TRBV5-1; cdr3_length: 14; j_call: TRBJ1-1; clone_size: NA; d_call: NA; cdr3_nt: TGCGCCAGCAGCCCGACAGCCCCCAACACTGAAGCTTTCTTT; cdr3_aa: CASSPTAPNTEAFF
v_call: TRBV6-1; cdr3_length: 16; j_call: TRBJ2-1; clone_size: NA; d_call: TRBD2; cdr3_nt: TGTGCCAGCAGTGAAAGATATGGTAGCGGGATCAATGAGCAGTTCTTC; cdr3_aa: CASSERYGSGINEQFF